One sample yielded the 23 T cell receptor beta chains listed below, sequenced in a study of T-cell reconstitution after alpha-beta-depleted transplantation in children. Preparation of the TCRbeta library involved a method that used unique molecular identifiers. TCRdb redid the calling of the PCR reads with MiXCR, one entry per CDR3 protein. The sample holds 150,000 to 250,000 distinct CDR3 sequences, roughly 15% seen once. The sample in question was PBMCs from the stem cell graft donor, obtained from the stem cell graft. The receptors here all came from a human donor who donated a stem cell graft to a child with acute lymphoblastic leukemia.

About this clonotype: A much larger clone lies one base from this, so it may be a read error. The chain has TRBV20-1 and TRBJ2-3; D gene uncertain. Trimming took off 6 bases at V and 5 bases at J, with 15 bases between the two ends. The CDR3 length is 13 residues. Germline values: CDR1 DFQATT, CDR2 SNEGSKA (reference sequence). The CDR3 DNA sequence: TGCAGTGCCCCCCGGTTCCCCCGAGATACGCAGTATTTT. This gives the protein CSAPRFPRDTQYF.

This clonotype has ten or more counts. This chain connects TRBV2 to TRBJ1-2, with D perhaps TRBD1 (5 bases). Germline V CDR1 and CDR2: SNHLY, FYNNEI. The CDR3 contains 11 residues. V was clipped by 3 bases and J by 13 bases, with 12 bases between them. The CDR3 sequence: CASSDGGAVTF. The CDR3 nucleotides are TGTGCCAGCAGTGATGGGGGTGCGGTCACCTTC. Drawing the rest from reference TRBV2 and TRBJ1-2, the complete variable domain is EPEVTQTPSHQVTQMGQEVILRCVPISNHLYFYWYRQILGQKVEFLVSFYNNEISEKSEIFDDQFSVERPDGSNFTLKIRSTKLEDSAMYFCASSDGGAVTFGSGTRLTVV.

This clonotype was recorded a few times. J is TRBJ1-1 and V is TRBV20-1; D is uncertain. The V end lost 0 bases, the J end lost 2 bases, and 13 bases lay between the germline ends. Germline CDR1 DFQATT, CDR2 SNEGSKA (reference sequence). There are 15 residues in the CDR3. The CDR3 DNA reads TGCAGTGCTAGAGATTGGAGGGTCGGTAACACTGAAGCTTTCTTT. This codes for CSARDWRVGNTEAFF.

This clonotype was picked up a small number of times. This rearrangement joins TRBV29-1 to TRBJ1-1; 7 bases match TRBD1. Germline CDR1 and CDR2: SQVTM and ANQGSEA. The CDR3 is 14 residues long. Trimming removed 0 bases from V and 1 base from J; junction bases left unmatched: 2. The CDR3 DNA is TGCAGCGTTGAAGAGGAGGGGGCGAACACTGAAGCTTTCTTT. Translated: CSVEEEGANTEAFF. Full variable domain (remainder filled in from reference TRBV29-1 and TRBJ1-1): SAVISQKPSRDICQRGTSLTIQCQVDSQVTMMFWYRQQPGQSLTLIATANQGSEATYESGFVIDKFPISRPNLTFSTLTVSNMSPEDSSIYLCSVEEEGANTEAFFGQGTRLTVV.

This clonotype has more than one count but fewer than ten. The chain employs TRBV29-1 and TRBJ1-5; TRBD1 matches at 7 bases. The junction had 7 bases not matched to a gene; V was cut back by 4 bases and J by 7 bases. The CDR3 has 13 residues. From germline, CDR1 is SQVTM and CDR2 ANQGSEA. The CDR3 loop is CSVGTGFGQPQHF. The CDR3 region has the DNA TGCAGCGTTGGGACAGGTTTTGGGCAGCCCCAGCATTTT.

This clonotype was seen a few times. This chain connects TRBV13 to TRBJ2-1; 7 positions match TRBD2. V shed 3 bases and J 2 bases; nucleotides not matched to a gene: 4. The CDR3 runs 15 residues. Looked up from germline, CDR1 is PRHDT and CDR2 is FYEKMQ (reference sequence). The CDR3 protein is CASSFGGGPYNEQFF. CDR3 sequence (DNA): TGTGCCAGCAGCTTTGGGGGAGGGCCCTACAATGAGCAGTTCTTC.

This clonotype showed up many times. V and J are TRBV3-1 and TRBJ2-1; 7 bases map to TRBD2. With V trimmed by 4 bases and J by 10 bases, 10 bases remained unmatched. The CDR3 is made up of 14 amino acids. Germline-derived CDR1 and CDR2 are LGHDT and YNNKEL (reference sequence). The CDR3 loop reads CASSPAGSFREQFF. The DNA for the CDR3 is TGTGCCAGCAGCCCAGCGGGGTCCTTCAGGGAGCAGTTCTTC.

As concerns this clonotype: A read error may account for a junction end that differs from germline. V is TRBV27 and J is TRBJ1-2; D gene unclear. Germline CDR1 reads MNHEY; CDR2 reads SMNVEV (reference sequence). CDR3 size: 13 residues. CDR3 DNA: TGTGCCAGCAGTGCTCGACTGATCTATGGCTACACCTTT. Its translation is CASSARLIYGYTF.

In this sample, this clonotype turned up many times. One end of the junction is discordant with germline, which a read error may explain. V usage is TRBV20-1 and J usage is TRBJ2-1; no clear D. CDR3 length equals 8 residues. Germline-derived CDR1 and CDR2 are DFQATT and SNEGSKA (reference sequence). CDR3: CSAPGRLF. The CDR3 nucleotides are TGCAGTGCGCCGGGTCGACTCTTC.

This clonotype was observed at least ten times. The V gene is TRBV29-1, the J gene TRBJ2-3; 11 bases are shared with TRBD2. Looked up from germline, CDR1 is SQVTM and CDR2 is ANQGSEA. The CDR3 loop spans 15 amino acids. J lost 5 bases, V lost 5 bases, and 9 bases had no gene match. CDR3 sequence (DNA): TGCAGCGTTACCATAGCGGGAGGGCTTCTAGATACGCAGTATTTT. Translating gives CSVTIAGGLLDTQYF.

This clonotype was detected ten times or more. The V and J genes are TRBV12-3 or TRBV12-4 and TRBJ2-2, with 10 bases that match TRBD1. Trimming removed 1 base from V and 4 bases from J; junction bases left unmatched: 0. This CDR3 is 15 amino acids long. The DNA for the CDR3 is TGTGCCAGCAGTTTAGGGACAGGGGGCACCGGGGAGCTGTTTTTT. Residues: CASSLGTGGTGELFF.

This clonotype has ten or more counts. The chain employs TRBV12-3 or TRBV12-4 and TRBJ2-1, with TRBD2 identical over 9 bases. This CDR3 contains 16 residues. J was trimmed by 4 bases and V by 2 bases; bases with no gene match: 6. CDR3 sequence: CASSLSSSGVYNEQFF. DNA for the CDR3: TGTGCCAGCAGTTTATCCTCTAGCGGGGTTTACAATGAGCAGTTCTTC.

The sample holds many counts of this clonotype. The CDR3 reads CAISDFAPGELFF. The DNA of the CDR3 is TGTGCCATCAGTGATTTTGCGCCCGGGGAGCTGTTTTTT. This chain uses TRBV10-3 with TRBJ2-2; D is undetermined. The CDR3 loop spans 13 amino acids. CDR1 and CDR2 from the germline V gene are ENHRY and SYGVKD. Trimming stripped 3 bases from V and 6 bases from J, with 8 bases between.

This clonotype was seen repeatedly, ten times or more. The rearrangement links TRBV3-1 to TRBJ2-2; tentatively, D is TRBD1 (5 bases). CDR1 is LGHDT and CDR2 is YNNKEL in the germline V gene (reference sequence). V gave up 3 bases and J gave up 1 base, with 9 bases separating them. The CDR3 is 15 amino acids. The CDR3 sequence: CASSQRQLNTGELFF. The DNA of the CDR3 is TGTGCCAGCAGCCAGCGACAGCTGAACACCGGGGAGCTGTTTTTT.

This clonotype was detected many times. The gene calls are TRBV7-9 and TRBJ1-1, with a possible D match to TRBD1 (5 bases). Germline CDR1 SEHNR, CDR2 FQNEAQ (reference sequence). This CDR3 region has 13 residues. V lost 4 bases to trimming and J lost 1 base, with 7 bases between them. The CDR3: CASSSTENTEAFF. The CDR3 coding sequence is TGTGCCAGCAGCTCGACAGAGAACACTGAAGCTTTCTTT. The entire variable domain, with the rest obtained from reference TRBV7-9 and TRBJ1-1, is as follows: DTGVSQNPRHKITKRGQNVTFRCDPISEHNRLYWYRQTLGQGPEFLTYFQNEAQLEKSRLLSDRFSAERPKGSFSTLEIQRTEQGDSAMYLCASSSTENTEAFFGQGTRLTVV.

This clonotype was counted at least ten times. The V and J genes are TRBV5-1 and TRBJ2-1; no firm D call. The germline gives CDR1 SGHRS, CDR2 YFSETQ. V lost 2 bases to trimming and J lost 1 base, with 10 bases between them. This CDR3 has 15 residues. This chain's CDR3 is CASSFDVRSYNEQFF. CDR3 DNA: TGCGCCAGCAGCTTTGACGTTAGGTCCTACAATGAGCAGTTCTTC. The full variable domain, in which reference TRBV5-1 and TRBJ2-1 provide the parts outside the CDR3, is KAGVTQTPRYLIKTRGQQVTLSCSPISGHRSVSWYQQTPGQGLQFLFEYFSETQRNKGNFPGRFSGRQFSNSRSEMNVSTLELGDSALYLCASSFDVRSYNEQFFGPGTRLTVL.

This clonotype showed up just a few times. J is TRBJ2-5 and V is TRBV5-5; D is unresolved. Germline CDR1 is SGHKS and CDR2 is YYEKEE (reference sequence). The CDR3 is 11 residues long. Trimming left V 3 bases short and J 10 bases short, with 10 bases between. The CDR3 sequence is CASSSRFLQYF. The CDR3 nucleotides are TGTGCCAGCAGCTCAAGGTTCCTCCAGTACTTC. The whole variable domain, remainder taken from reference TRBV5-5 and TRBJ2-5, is DAGVTQSPTHLIKTRGQQVTLRCSPISGHKSVSWYQQVLGQGPQFIFQYYEKEERGRGNFPDRFSARQFPNYSSELNVNALLLGDSALYLCASSSRFLQYFGPGTRLLVL.

The CDR3 DNA reads TGCAGTGCCACCTTGTTAGCTAACTATGGCTACACCTTC. Translation gives CSATLLANYGYTF. The chain uses TRBV20-1 and TRBJ1-2; no clear D gene. The ends were cut back, 6 bases at V and 0 bases at J, with 11 bases in the middle. Germline lookup yields CDR1 DFQATT and CDR2 SNEGSKA (reference sequence). The CDR3 has 13 amino acids.

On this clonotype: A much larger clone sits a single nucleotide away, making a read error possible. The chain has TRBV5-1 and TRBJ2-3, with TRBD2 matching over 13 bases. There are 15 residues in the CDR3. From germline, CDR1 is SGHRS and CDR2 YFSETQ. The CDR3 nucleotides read TGCGCCAGCAGCCTGACTAGCGGGGGGCCCGATACGCATTATTTT. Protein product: CASSLTSGGPDTHYF.

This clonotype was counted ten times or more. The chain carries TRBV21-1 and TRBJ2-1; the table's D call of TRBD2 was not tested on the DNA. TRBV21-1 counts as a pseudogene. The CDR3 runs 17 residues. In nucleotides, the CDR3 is TGTGCCAGCAGCAAGGTTTGGAGGCGGGAGGGCGGGAATGAGCAGTTCTTC. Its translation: CASSKVWRREGGNEQFF.

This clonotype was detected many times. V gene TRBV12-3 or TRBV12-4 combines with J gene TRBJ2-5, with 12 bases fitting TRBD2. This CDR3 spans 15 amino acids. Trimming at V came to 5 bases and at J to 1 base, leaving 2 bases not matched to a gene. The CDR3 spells CASSRTSGTQETQYF. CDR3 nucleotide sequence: TGTGCCAGCAGTCGGACTAGCGGGACCCAAGAGACCCAGTACTTC.

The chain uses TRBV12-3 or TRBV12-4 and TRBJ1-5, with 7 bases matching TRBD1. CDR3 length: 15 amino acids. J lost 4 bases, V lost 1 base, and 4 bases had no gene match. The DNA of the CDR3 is TGTGCCAGCAGTTTAGAGGGGGCTGCAAATCAGCCCCAGCATTTT. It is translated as CASSLEGAANQPQHF.

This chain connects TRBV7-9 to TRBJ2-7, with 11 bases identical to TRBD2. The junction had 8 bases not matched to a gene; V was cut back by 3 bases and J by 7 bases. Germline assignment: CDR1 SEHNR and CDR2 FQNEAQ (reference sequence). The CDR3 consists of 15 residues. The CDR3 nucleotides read TGTGCCAGCAGCTTGCAGACTAGCGGGAATTCGGAGCAGTACTTC. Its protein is CASSLQTSGNSEQYF.